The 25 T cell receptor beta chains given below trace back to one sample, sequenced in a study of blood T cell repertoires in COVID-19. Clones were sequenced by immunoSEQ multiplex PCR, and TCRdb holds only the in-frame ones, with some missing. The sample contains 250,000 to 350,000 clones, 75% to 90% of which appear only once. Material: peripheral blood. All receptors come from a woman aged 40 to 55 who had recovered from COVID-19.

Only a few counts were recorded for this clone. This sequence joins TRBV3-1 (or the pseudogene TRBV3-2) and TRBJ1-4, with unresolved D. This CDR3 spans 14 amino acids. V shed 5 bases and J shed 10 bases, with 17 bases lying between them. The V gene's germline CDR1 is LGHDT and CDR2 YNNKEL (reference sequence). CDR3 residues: CASSFRGGSAKLFF. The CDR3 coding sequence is TGTGCCAGCAGCTTCCGGGGAGGGAGTGCAAAACTGTTTTTT.

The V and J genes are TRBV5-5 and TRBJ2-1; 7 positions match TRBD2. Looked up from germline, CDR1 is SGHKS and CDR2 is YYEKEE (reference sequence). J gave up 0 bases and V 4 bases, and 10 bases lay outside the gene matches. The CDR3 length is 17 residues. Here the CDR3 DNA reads TGTGCCAGCAGCCCACGGCCGGGGGACTACTCCTACAATGAGCAGTTCTTC. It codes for CASSPRPGDYSYNEQFF.

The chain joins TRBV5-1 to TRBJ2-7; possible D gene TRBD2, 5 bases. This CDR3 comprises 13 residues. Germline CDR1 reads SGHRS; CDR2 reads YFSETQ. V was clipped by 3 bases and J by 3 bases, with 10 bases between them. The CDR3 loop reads CASSYSAGYEQYF. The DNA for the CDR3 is TGCGCCAGCAGCTATAGCGCCGGCTACGAGCAGTACTTC. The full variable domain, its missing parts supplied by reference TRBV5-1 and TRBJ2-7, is KAGVTQTPRYLIKTRGQQVTLSCSPISGHRSVSWYQQTPGQGLQFLFEYFSETQRNKGNFPGRFSGRQFSNSRSEMNVSTLELGDSALYLCASSYSAGYEQYFGPGTRLTVT.

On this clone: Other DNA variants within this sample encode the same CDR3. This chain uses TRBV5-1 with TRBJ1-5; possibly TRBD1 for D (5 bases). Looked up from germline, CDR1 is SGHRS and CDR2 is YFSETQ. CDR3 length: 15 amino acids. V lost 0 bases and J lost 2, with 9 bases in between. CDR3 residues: CASSLEGEGNQPQHF. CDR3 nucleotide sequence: TGCGCCAGCAGCTTGGAAGGGGAGGGCAATCAGCCCCAGCATTTT.

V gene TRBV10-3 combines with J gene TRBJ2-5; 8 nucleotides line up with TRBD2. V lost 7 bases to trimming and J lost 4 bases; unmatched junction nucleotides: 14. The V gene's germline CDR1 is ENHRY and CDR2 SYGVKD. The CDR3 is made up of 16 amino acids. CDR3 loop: CAIKYLTGTSRETQYF. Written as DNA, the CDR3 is TGTGCCATCAAATACTTAACCGGGACTAGTAGAGAGACCCAGTACTTC.

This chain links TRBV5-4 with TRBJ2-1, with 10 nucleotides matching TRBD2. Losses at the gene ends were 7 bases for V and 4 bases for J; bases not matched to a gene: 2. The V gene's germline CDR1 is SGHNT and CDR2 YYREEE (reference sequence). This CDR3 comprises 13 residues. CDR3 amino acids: CASGTSEYNEQFF. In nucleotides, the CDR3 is TGTGCCAGCGGGACTAGCGAGTACAATGAGCAGTTCTTC.

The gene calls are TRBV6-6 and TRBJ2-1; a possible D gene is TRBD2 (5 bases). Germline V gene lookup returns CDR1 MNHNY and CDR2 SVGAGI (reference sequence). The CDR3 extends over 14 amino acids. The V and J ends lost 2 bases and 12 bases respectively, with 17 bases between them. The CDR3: CASSYPFEGPWQFF. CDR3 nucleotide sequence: TGTGCCAGCAGTTACCCATTTGAGGGTCCTTGGCAGTTCTTC.

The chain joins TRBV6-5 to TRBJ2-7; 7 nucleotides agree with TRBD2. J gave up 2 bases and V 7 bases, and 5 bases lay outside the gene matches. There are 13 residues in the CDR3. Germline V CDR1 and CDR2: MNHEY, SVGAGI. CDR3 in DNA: TGTGCCAGCAACGGCGGGAGCCCCTACGAGCAGTACTTC. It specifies CASNGGSPYEQYF.

The CDR3 sequence is CASSPQVGGLDNSPLHF. In nucleotides, the CDR3 is TGTGCCAGCAGTCCCCAAGTCGGGGGATTGGATAATTCACCCCTCCACTTT. This chain links TRBV6-6 with TRBJ1-6; a weak D match, TRBD1 (5 bases). The length of the CDR3 is 17 residues. Germline V gene sequence: CDR1 MNHNY, CDR2 SVGAGI (reference sequence). Trimming pared 5 bases from V and 5 bases from J, leaving 19 bases between.

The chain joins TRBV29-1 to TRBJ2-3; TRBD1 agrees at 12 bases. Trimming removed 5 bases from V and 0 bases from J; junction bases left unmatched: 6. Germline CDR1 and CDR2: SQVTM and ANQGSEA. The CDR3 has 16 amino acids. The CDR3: CSVLGTGGPSTDTQYF. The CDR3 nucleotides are TGCAGCGTTCTCGGGACAGGGGGCCCTAGCACAGATACGCAGTATTTT.

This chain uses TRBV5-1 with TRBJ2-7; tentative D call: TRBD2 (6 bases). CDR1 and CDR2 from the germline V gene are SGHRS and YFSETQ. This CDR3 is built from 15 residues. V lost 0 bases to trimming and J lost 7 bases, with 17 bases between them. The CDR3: CASSLELAPLIEQYF. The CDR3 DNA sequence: TGCGCCAGCAGCTTGGAGCTAGCGCCACTAATAGAGCAGTACTTC. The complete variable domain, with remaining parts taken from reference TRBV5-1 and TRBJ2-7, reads KAGVTQTPRYLIKTRGQQVTLSCSPISGHRSVSWYQQTPGQGLQFLFEYFSETQRNKGNFPGRFSGRQFSNSRSEMNVSTLELGDSALYLCASSLELAPLIEQYFGPGTRLTVT.

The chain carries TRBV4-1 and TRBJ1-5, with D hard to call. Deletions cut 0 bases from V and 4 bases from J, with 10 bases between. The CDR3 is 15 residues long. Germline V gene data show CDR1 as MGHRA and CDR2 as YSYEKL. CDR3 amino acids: CASSQDPGTNQPQHF. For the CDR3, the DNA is TGCGCCAGCAGCCAAGACCCTGGTACTAATCAGCCCCAGCATTTT.

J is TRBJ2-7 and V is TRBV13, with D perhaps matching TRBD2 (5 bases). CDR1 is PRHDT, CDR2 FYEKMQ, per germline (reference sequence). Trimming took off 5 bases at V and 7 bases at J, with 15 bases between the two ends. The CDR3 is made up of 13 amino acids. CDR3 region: CASSNPEDREQYF. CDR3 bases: TGTGCCAGCAGCAACCCGGAGGACCGGGAGCAGTACTTC.

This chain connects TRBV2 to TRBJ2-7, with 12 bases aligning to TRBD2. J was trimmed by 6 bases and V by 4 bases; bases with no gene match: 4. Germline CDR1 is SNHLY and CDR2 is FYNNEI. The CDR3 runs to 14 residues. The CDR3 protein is CASSASGRAGEQYF. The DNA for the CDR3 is TGTGCCAGCAGTGCTAGCGGGAGGGCCGGCGAGCAGTACTTC.

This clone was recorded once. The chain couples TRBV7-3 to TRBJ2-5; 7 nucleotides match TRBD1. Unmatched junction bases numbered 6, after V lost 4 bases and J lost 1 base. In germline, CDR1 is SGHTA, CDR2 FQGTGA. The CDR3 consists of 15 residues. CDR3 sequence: CASSSAPGGQETQYF. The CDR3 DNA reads TGTGCCAGCAGCTCCGCGCCAGGGGGCCAAGAGACCCAGTACTTC.

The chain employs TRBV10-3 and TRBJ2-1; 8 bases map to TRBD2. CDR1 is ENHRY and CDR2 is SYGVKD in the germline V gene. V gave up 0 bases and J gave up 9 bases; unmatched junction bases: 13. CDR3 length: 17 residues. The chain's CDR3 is CAISESGDSGASGEQFF. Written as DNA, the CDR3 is TGTGCCATCAGTGAGTCAGGAGATAGCGGGGCCTCGGGTGAGCAGTTCTTC.

The CDR3 region has the DNA TGTGCCAGCCAGACAGGCCTCGAGCAGTACTTC. Protein: CASQTGLEQYF. The rearrangement uses TRBV28 and TRBJ2-7, with D perhaps TRBD1 (6 bases). Deletions cut 8 bases from V and 6 bases from J, with 11 bases between. Germline V gene data show CDR1 as MDHEN and CDR2 as SYDVKM. This CDR3 contains 11 residues.

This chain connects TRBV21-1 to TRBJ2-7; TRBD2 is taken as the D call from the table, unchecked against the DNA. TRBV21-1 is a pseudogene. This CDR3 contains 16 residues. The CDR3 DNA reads TGTGCCAGCAGCAAAGTGCCGGGACTAGCGGCCTACGAGCAGTACTTC. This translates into CASSKVPGLAAYEQYF.

The DNA of the CDR3 is TGCGCCAGCAGCCAACGGAGTCCACCGCCCTCCTACGAGCAGTACTTC. Translated, it gives CASSQRSPPPSYEQYF. The genes are TRBV4-1 and TRBJ2-7; D is unresolved. This CDR3 is built from 16 residues. The V gene's germline CDR1 is MGHRA and CDR2 YSYEKL. Between the trimmed V and J ends, which lost 2 bases and 0 bases, there was a span of 14 bases.

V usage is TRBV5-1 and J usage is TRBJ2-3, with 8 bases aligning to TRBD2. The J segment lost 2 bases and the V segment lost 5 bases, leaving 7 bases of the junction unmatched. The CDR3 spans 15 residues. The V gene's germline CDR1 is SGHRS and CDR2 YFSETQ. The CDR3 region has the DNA TGCGCCAGCAGTGAGGCGGGAGGAATCACAGATACGCAGTATTTT. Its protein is CASSEAGGITDTQYF.

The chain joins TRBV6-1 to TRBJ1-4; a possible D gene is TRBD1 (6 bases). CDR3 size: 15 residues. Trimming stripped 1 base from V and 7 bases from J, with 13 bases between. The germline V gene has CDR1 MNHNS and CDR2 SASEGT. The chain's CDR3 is CASSEGGGAGEKLFF. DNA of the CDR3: TGTGCCAGCAGTGAAGGGGGGGGCGCGGGTGAAAAACTGTTTTTT.

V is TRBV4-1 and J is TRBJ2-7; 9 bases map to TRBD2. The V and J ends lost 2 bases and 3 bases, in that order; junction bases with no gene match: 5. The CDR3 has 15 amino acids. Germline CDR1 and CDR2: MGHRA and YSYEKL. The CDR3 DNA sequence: TGCGCCAGCAGCCAAATAACTAGCGGGCACTACGAGCAGTACTTC. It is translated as CASSQITSGHYEQYF.

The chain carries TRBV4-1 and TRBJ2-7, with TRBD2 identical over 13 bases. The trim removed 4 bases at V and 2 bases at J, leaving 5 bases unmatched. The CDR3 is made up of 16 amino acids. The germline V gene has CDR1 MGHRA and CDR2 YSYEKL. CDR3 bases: TGCGCCAGCAGCCGAGCTGGGACTAGCGGGACCTACGAGCAGTACTTC. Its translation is CASSRAGTSGTYEQYF.

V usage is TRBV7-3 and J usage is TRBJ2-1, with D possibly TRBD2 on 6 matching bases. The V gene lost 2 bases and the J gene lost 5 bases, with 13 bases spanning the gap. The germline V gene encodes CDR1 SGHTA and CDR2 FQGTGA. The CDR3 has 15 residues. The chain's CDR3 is CASSLYGRGHNEQFF. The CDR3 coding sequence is TGTGCCAGCAGCTTATACGGGAGAGGTCACAATGAGCAGTTCTTC.

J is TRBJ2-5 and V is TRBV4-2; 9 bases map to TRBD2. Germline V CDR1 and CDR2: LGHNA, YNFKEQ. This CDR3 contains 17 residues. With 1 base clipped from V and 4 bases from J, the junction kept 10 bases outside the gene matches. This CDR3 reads CASSQGSLAGWAETQYF. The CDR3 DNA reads TGTGCCAGCAGCCAAGGAAGCCTAGCGGGATGGGCAGAGACCCAGTACTTC.